Reported below is one T cell receptor (beta chain). This sample is part of a study of cytomegalovirus exposure and HLA in healthy donors. The PCR ran on 60 Vbeta and 13 Jbeta primers. Using immunoSEQ multiplex PCR, the repertoire was profiled, and TCRdb retains in-frame clones only, with some absent. The sample shows about 97,000 clones, around three quarters of them seen only once. The origin of this receptor is a male donor in good health and CMV-seropositive. The material sequenced was PBMCs.

CDR3 amino acids: CASSLDQEAFF. In DNA form, the CDR3 reads TGTGCCAGCAGCTTAGATCAGGAAGCTTTCTTT. The chain combines TRBV7-8 with TRBJ1-1; D is unclear. The V gene lost 1 base and the J gene lost 8 bases, with 5 bases spanning the gap. The CDR3 is made up of 11 amino acids. Germline V CDR1 and CDR2: SGHVS, FQNEAQ.